This TCR beta chain was captured by sequencing in a study of blood T cells in healthy people across ages. Each sample had at least 6.5 million PBMCs isolated. Next came a second PCR, run for roughly 6 to 11 cycles, which used a sample-barcoded 5' primer along with a J-beta primer mix. Each CDR3 protein is one row after TCRdb ran MiXCR on the 5' RACE reads. The sample has some 900,000 distinct CDR3 sequences; 29% are singletons. Study-wide points: The unknown donor CMV status may have confounded expanded clonotype changes. The recorded TCR beta diversity per million T cells decreased in a roughly linear manner with age. The unsorted PBMCs prevented any conclusive comparison of naive versus antigen-experienced cells.

This clonotype was recorded many times. The antigen remains unidentified. This clonotype was obtained from a woman older than 75 in good health. Sequencing used blood.

CDR3 region: CASSLRADYGYTF. In DNA form, the CDR3 reads TGCGCCAGCAGCTTACGCGCCGACTATGGCTACACCTTC. V and J are TRBV5-1 and TRBJ1-2; D ambiguous. This CDR3 spans 13 amino acids. V shed 2 bases and J shed 3 bases, with 8 bases lying between them. Germline V gives CDR1 SGHRS, CDR2 YFSETQ.